The 11 T cell receptor beta chains reported below all come from one sample, sequenced in a study of T cell responses to AZD1222 COVID-19 vaccine. TCRdb keeps only in-frame clones here, not all; method: immunoSEQ multiplex PCR. Altogether approximately 100,000 clones are present, 75% to 95% being singletons, with the ten largest covering around 45%. Here the sequenced sample was peripheral blood, taken on day 0 of AZD1222 vaccination. All receptors come from an adult in good health.

The V call is TRBV28, the J call TRBJ1-2, with 7 bases that match TRBD1. The CDR3 is made up of 16 amino acids. V shed 2 bases, J shed 8 bases, and the junction held 14 bases outside the gene matches. Germline CDR1 and CDR2: MDHEN and SYDVKM. The DNA for the CDR3 is TGTGCCAGCAGTTTACAAGCCCAGACAGGGCCGGGCGGCTACACCTTC. This encodes CASSLQAQTGPGGYTF.

This chain connects TRBV7-2 to TRBJ1-1; possible D gene TRBD1, 5 bases. Trimming shortened V by 5 bases and J by 6 bases, and 10 bases separated the two germline ends. The CDR3 is 12 amino acids. Germline CDR1 is SGHTA and CDR2 is FQGNSA. CDR3 DNA sequence: TGTGCCAGCAGCCCTAGGGGCGCTGAAGCTTTCTTT. Encoded protein: CASSPRGAEAFF.

The table lists this clone with a count of one. The V and J genes are TRBV5-4 and TRBJ1-2, with a tentative D call TRBD1 (6 bases). Germline assignment: CDR1 SGHNT and CDR2 YYREEE (reference sequence). V gave up 2 bases and J gave up 7 bases, with 12 bases separating them. CDR3 length equals 13 residues. The CDR3: CASSFRGGAGYTF. CDR3 bases: TGTGCCAGCAGCTTCCGCGGGGGGGCTGGCTACACCTTC.

The chain carries TRBV28 and TRBJ2-7; D gene ambiguous. The CDR3 extends over 15 amino acids. Trimming took off 6 bases at V and 5 bases at J, with 20 bases between the two ends. Germline V gene lookup returns CDR1 MDHEN and CDR2 SYDVKM. DNA of the CDR3: TGTGCCAGCAGCCTACCAGGCCCGGAAGGACACGAGCAGTACTTC. As protein: CASSLPGPEGHEQYF.

The DNA of the CDR3 is TGTGCCACCAGTGTTGGGGGGATGGTGCTGTTTTTT. Protein sequence: CATSVGGMVLFF. V gene TRBV24-1 combines with J gene TRBJ2-2, with D perhaps TRBD2 (6 bases). V was pared by 5 bases and J by 13 bases, with 13 bases between. The germline V gene has CDR1 KGHDR and CDR2 SFDVKD. The CDR3 has 12 residues.

V and J are TRBV2 and TRBJ2-7; 12 nucleotides agree with TRBD2. Germline CDR1 reads SNHLY; CDR2 reads FYNNEI. The CDR3 has 16 residues. V shed 3 bases and J 4 bases; nucleotides not matched to a gene: 7. In DNA, the CDR3 is TGTGCCAGCAGTGAGGGCGGGCTAGCGGGAGGGTACGAGCAGTACTTC. Amino acids: CASSEGGLAGGYEQYF. Complete variable domain (other parts from reference TRBV2 and TRBJ2-7): EPEVTQTPSHQVTQMGQEVILRCVPISNHLYFYWYRQILGQKVEFLVSFYNNEISEKSEIFDDQFSVERPDGSNFTLKIRSTKLEDSAMYFCASSEGGLAGGYEQYFGPGTRLTVT.

This clone has just one count. The J gene is TRBJ1-6, the V gene TRBV5-8; D not certain. Per germline, CDR1 SGHTS and CDR2 YDEGEE. CDR3 length equals 10 residues. V lost 6 bases to trimming and J lost 12 bases, with 7 bases between them. The CDR3 bases are TGTGCCAGCAAGAATGTACCCCTCCACTTT. It specifies CASKNVPLHF.

The CDR3 DNA is TGTGCCACCAGCAGAGGGGGGACGGTGAACACTGAAGCTTTCTTT. Residues: CATSRGGTVNTEAFF. The chain is built from TRBV15 and TRBJ1-1; D is perhaps TRBD1 (5 bases). V lost 1 base, J lost 0 bases, and 9 bases lay in between. Per germline, CDR1 LNHNV and CDR2 YYDKDF (reference sequence). This CDR3 region has 15 residues.

This chain uses TRBV28 with TRBJ1-2, with a weak D call TRBD1 (5 bases). Trimming removed 3 bases from V and 0 bases from J, with 5 bases in between. Germline-derived CDR1 and CDR2 are MDHEN and SYDVKM. The CDR3 covers 13 residues. The CDR3 bases are TGTGCCAGCAGTTTGGGGGCTAACTATGGCTACACCTTC. Its protein is CASSLGANYGYTF.

The chain is built from TRBV7-2 and TRBJ1-2; 7 nucleotides line up with TRBD1. The CDR3 has 14 residues. The junction had 6 bases not matched to a gene; V was cut back by 5 bases and J by 3 bases. The V gene's germline CDR1 is SGHTA and CDR2 FQGNSA. CDR3 in amino acids: CASSMTGLDYGYTF. The CDR3 DNA reads TGTGCCAGCAGCATGACAGGGCTCGACTATGGCTACACCTTC.

V gene TRBV14 combines with J gene TRBJ2-7; 12 bases are a match to TRBD2. The CDR3 contains 15 residues. V trimming: 1 base; J trimming: 4 bases; junction bases outside the gene matches: 2. Germline lookup yields CDR1 SGHDN and CDR2 FVKESK. CDR3 sequence: CASSQGTSGIYEQYF. The CDR3 bases are TGTGCCAGCAGCCAAGGGACTAGCGGGATTTACGAGCAGTACTTC.